The rows below give T cell receptor beta chains drawn from one sample of a study of T cells of healthy individuals. TCRdb reanalysed the 5' RACE reads using MiXCR and keeps one entry per CDR3 protein. Among 65,000 to 90,000 distinct CDR3 sequences listed, approximately 5.4% were seen once. These receptors were collected from a female donor in good health. Each CDR3 is given with its conserved first and last residue. Fields, in order: D gene, J gene, clone size, V gene, CDR3 protein, CDR3 DNA. A D gene is named only where the DNA matches it firmly. Clone size, where shown, is once, few, many, or a class for clones that have expanded.

TRBD1 | TRBJ2-7 | many | TRBV10-3 | CAISDVTGGRYEQYF | TGTGCCATCAGTGATGTGACAGGGGGCAGGTACGAGCAGTACTTC
TRBD2 | TRBJ2-5 | many | TRBV3-1 | CASSWTSEETQYF | TGTGCCAGCAGCTGGACTAGCGAAGAGACCCAGTACTTC
. | TRBJ2-2 | many | TRBV29-1 | CSVERVPGELFF | TGCAGCGTTGAACGGGTCCCCGGGGAGCTGTTTTTT
. | TRBJ1-1 | few | TRBV27 | CASRRQLMNTEAFF | TGTGCCAGCAGAAGACAGCTCATGAACACTGAAGCTTTCTTT
. | TRBJ2-7 | many | TRBV7-2 | CASSSDGSRHEQYF | TGTGCCAGCAGCTCGGACGGGAGTAGGCACGAGCAGTACTTC
TRBD1 | TRBJ1-1 | many | TRBV12-3/TRBV12-4 | CASGTGLSEAFF | TGTGCCAGCGGGACAGGGCTTTCCGAAGCTTTCTTT
. | TRBJ2-5 | many | TRBV28 | CASSLADQTDQETQYF | TGTGCCAGCAGTTTAGCGGACCAAACGGACCAAGAGACCCAGTACTTC
TRBD2 | TRBJ2-1 | many | TRBV20-1 | CSAFLAGPNEQFF | TGCAGTGCTTTCTTAGCGGGACCCAATGAGCAGTTCTTC
. | TRBJ1-1 | . | TRBV29-1 | CSVGVLNTEAFF | TGCAGCGTTGGTGTGTTGAACACTGAAGCTTTCTTT
TRBD2 | TRBJ2-7 | . | TRBV12-3/TRBV12-4 | CASSARLAGDHEQYF | TGTGCCAGCAGCGCAAGACTAGCGGGAGACCACGAGCAGTACTTC
TRBD1 | TRBJ1-1 | many | TRBV28 | CASSPGGAKNTEAFF | TGTGCCAGCAGTCCAGGGGGCGCGAAGAACACTGAAGCTTTCTTT
. | TRBJ1-1 | many | TRBV29-1 | CSASVGYLNTEAFF | TGCAGCGCCTCTGTAGGATATCTGAACACTGAAGCTTTCTTT
TRBD1 | TRBJ1-1 | . | TRBV27 | CASSFETGVGTEAFF | TGTGCCAGCAGTTTTGAGACAGGGGTTGGGACTGAAGCTTTCTTT
. | TRBJ2-1 | many | TRBV28 | CASLSANEQFF | TGTGCCAGCCTTAGCGCCAATGAGCAGTTCTTC
TRBD2 | TRBJ2-1 | . | TRBV5-4 | CASSLRAGGGFYNEQFF | TGTGCCAGCAGCTTGAGAGCGGGAGGCGGGTTCTACAATGAGCAGTTCTTC
. | TRBJ2-5 | many | TRBV9 | CASSQTGDYQETQYF | TGTGCCAGCAGCCAAACAGGGGACTACCAAGAGACCCAGTACTTC
. | TRBJ2-3 | many | TRBV7-2 | CASSLVDPANTQYF | TGTGCCAGCAGCTTAGTTGACCCCGCGAATACGCAGTATTTT
. | TRBJ1-3 | many | TRBV20-1 | CSARAALGSTGNTIYF | TGCAGTGCTAGAGCCGCCTTGGGGAGCACTGGAAACACCATATATTTT
TRBD1 | TRBJ2-7 | many | TRBV4-1 | CASSQGLRDRDEQYF | TGCGCCAGCAGCCAAGGACTCCGGGACAGGGACGAGCAGTACTTC
TRBD1 | TRBJ1-1 | many | TRBV20-1 | CSARNDRGRAGHRDTEAFF | TGCAGTGCTAGAAACGACAGGGGGAGGGCAGGTCATCGGGACACTGAAGCTTTCTTT
. | TRBJ1-2 | . | TRBV3-1 | CASSQVFTKSYGYTF | TGTGCCAGCAGCCAAGTTTTCACGAAGTCCTATGGCTACACCTTC
. | TRBJ2-7 | . | TRBV7-2 | CASSSTGAHHEQYF | TGTGCCAGCAGCTCGACCGGGGCACACCACGAGCAGTACTTC
. | TRBJ2-1 | few | TRBV5-4 | CASSLEGYPEGNEQFF | TGTGCCAGCAGCTTGGAGGGCTACCCCGAGGGCAATGAGCAGTTCTTC
. | TRBJ2-1 | many | TRBV5-1 | CASSQGRVWGDNEQFF | TGCGCCAGCAGCCAGGGACGTGTCTGGGGAGACAATGAGCAGTTCTTC
. | TRBJ1-1 | many | TRBV3-1 | CASSQGGSNTEAFF | TGTGCCAGCAGCCAAGGTGGCAGCAACACTGAAGCTTTCTTT
TRBD2 | TRBJ2-5 | many | TRBV28 | CASGRLAGGPGGRVRGTQYF | TGTGCCAGCGGAAGACTAGCGGGAGGGCCGGGGGGTCGAGTCCGAGGGACCCAGTACTTC
TRBD1 | TRBJ1-3 | many | TRBV9 | CASSVAPKQGASGNTIYF | TGTGCCAGCAGCGTAGCCCCAAAACAGGGGGCTTCTGGAAACACCATATATTTT
. | TRBJ2-7 | few | TRBV30 | CAWTRMGGQYF | TGTGCCTGGACTCGGATGGGGGGGCAGTACTTC
. | TRBJ1-1 | few | TRBV5-8 | CASSLGARGTEAFF | TGTGCCAGCAGCTTGGGTGCACGGGGCACTGAAGCTTTCTTT
. | TRBJ1-2 | . | TRBV29-1 | CSVDDPRREGPGYGYTF | TGCAGCGTTGATGACCCCAGGAGGGAGGGACCCGGCTATGGCTACACCTTC
TRBD1 | TRBJ1-5 | many | TRBV7-8 | CASSPRQGRSNQPQHF | TGTGCCAGCAGCCCACGACAGGGCCGCAGCAATCAGCCCCAGCATTTT
. | TRBJ1-5 | . | TRBV5-6 | CASSRRTIRDQPQHF | TGTGCCAGCAGCCGAAGGACCATTAGAGATCAGCCCCAGCATTTT
TRBD2 | TRBJ2-7 | many | TRBV6-6 | CASSYGRKREPYEQYF | TGTGCCAGCAGTTACGGTAGAAAGCGGGAGCCCTACGAGCAGTACTTC
. | TRBJ1-2 | few | TRBV6-6 | CASSYRRYGYTF | TGTGCCAGCAGTTACCGACGGTATGGCTACACCTTC
. | TRBJ1-1 | many | TRBV27 | CASSLGGSRAFF | TGTGCCAGCAGTTTGGGGGGCTCTAGAGCTTTCTTT
. | TRBJ2-7 | many | TRBV4-2 | CASSQGSGLSYEQYF | TGTGCCAGCAGCCAAGGAAGCGGGCTAAGCTACGAGCAGTACTTC
. | TRBJ2-3 | medium-sized | TRBV7-3 | CASSPRPSAWETPSTDTQYF | TGTGCCAGCAGCCCTAGACCCTCAGCATGGGAGACCCCTAGCACAGATACGCAGTATTTT
TRBD2 | TRBJ2-1 | many | TRBV4-2 | CASSQEGTSGYNEQFF | TGTGCCAGCAGCCAAGAAGGAACTAGCGGATACAATGAGCAGTTCTTC
. | TRBJ1-2 | few | TRBV6-6 | CASSYDANYGYTF | TGTGCCAGCAGTTACGACGCAAACTATGGCTACACCTTC
. | TRBJ1-2 | many | TRBV20-1 | CSAKGGFYGYTF | TGCAGTGCTAAAGGGGGGTTCTATGGCTACACCTTC
TRBD2 | TRBJ2-3 | many | TRBV12-3/TRBV12-4 | CASSFSGGTDTQYF | TGTGCCAGCAGTTTCAGCGGGGGCACAGATACGCAGTATTTT
. | TRBJ2-1 | many | TRBV28 | CASSTSDEQFF | TGTGCCAGCAGCACATCAGATGAGCAGTTCTTC
. | TRBJ1-2 | many | TRBV29-1 | CSVALTNYGYTF | TGCAGCGTTGCTCTCACTAACTATGGCTACACCTTC
. | TRBJ2-1 | many | TRBV28 | CASSRRGYYNEQFF | TGTGCCAGCAGTAGGAGGGGTTACTACAATGAGCAGTTCTTC
TRBD2 | TRBJ2-7 | many | TRBV4-3 | CASSQEASGRGEQYF | TGCGCCAGCAGCCAAGAGGCTAGCGGGAGAGGTGAGCAGTACTTC